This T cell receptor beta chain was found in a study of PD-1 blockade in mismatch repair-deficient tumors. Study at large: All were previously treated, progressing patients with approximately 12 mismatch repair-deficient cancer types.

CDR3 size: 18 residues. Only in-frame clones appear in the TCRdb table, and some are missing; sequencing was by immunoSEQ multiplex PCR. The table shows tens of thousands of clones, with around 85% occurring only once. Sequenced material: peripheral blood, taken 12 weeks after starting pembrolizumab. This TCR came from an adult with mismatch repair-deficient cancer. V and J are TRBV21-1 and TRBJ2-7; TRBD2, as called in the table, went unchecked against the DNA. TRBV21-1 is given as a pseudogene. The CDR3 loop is CASSIRSLHSVSSYEQYF. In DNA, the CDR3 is TGTGCCAGCAGCATCCGCAGCCTGCATAGCGTCAGCTCCTACGAGCAGTACTTC.